Listed below are T cell receptor beta chains from one sample, sequenced in a study of CD8 T cells in Susac syndrome. One entry per CDR3 protein results from TCRdb running MiXCR on the immunoSEQ multiplex PCR reads. This repertoire shows just over 300,000 distinct CDR3 sequences, about 90% found once; its top ten account for 0.065%. Sequencing was done on a sample of CD4+ T cells from PBMCs. Receptors originate from a human donor with multiple sclerosis. Both conserved end residues are part of each CDR3. Fields, in order: V gene, J gene, clone size, CDR3 length, D gene, CDR3 DNA, CDR3 protein. D genes are given only for firm matches. Some rows mark clone size as missing; the rest say once, few, many or name a class of expanded clone.

>TRBV6-2/TRBV6-3|TRBJ2-2|-|12|-
TGTGCCAGCAGCTTTCGCCGGGGGGAGCTGTTTTTT
CASSFRRGELFF
>TRBV2|TRBJ1-1|-|16|TRBD1
TGTGCCAGCAATCCGCCGGGACAGGTATGGAACACTGAAGCTTTCTTT
CASNPPGQVWNTEAFF
>TRBV9|TRBJ2-3|-|17|TRBD1
TGTGCCAGCAGCGTAGATGGATTGCAGGGGGCCGCAGATACGCAGTATTTT
CASSVDGLQGAADTQYF
>TRBV6-1|TRBJ1-2|-|16|-
TGTGCCAGCAGTGAAGCGTCGGGTAATGCAGGCTATGGCTACACCTTC
CASSEASGNAGYGYTF
>TRBV15|TRBJ1-5|once|17|TRBD1
TGTGCCACCAGCATCCACGGACAGGGGAGAGCCCTTAGCACCCAGCATTTT
CATSIHGQGRALSTQHF
>TRBV6-6|TRBJ2-1|-|15|-
TGTGCCAGCAGTTCCTCGGGGTTAAGAGGAAATGAGCAGTTCTTC
CASSSSGLRGNEQFF
>TRBV7-3|TRBJ2-3|once|16|TRBD2
TGTGCCAGCAGCTCCGAACTAGCGGGAGTAACAGATACGCAGTATTTT
CASSSELAGVTDTQYF
>TRBV10-3|TRBJ2-7|-|15|TRBD1
TGTGCCATCAGTGTACGGACAGGGAATGGGTACGAGCAGTACTTC
CAISVRTGNGYEQYF
>TRBV6-6|TRBJ2-1|-|12|-
TGTGCCAGCCTAGGCAGGTACAATGAGCAGTTCTTC
CASLGRYNEQFF
>TRBV19|TRBJ1-1|-|13|-
TGTGCCACCAAATGGGGTAGGAACACTGAAGCTTTCTTT
CATKWGRNTEAFF
>TRBV5-6|TRBJ2-1|-|15|-
TGTGCCAGCAGCTTCCGGGGACTGGGAAACAATGAGCAGTTCTTC
CASSFRGLGNNEQFF
>TRBV7-9|TRBJ2-5|-|12|-
TGTGCCAGCGTTGGGGCCCAAGAGACCCAGTACTTC
CASVGAQETQYF
>TRBV6-1|TRBJ1-2|-|14|TRBD1
TGTGCCAGCACAACAGGGGTCCCTATCGGAGGCTACACCTTC
CASTTGVPIGGYTF
>TRBV29-1|TRBJ1-1|-|12|TRBD1
TGCAGCGGAGGACAGGAAAACACTGAAGCTTTCTTT
CSGGQENTEAFF
>TRBV12-3/TRBV12-4|TRBJ1-2|once|14|TRBD1
TGTGCCAGCAGTTTCGGACAGGGCGGAAATGGCTACACCTTC
CASSFGQGGNGYTF
>TRBV19|TRBJ2-7|-|13|TRBD1
TGTGCCAGCGCGGGACAGGGGGCGGGCGAGCAGTACTTC
CASAGQGAGEQYF
>TRBV7-2|TRBJ2-3|-|12|-
TGTGCCAGCAGCTTCTATGGAGATACGCAGTATTTT
CASSFYGDTQYF
>TRBV27|TRBJ1-1|once|13|-
TGTGCCAGCGGCGGAGGGGTTATTCCTGAAGCTTTCTTT
CASGGGVIPEAFF
>TRBV20-1|TRBJ2-3|-|15|-
TGCAGTGCTGCCCCGGACAGACTAAGCACAGATACGCAGTATTTT
CSAAPDRLSTDTQYF
>TRBV29-1|TRBJ2-5|few|12|TRBD1
TGCAGCGTTGGGACAGGGGGAGAGACCCAGTACTTC
CSVGTGGETQYF
>TRBV18|TRBJ2-1|-|13|-
TGTGCCAGCTCACCATTTATGCACGATGAGCAGTTCTTC
CASSPFMHDEQFF
>TRBV6-2/TRBV6-3|TRBJ1-1|once|14|-
TGTGCCAGCAGTCCCAGACAGACGAGGACTGAAGCTTTCTTT
CASSPRQTRTEAFF